Described below is a single T cell receptor (beta chain) sequence and its context. V was shortened by 6 bases and J by 6 bases, with 14 bases between the two germline ends. This CDR3 has 13 residues. CDR1 MRHNA and CDR2 SNTAGT come from the germline V gene. The sample is drawn from a study of blood T cell repertoires in COVID-19. Here immunoSEQ multiplex PCR was the method, and the copy in TCRdb shows in-frame clones only, minus some. The sample contains about 200,000 clones, roughly nine tenths of which appear only once. This rearrangement joins TRBV6-4 to TRBJ1-1; D is uncertain. The receptor was derived from an older woman with acute or convalescent COVID-19. The sequencing input was peripheral blood. The CDR3 bases are TGTGCCAGCAGGACTAGTAGCGGATCTGAAGCTTTCTTT. This gives the protein CASRTSSGSEAFF.